One and the same sample provided the 22 T cell receptor beta chains below, sequenced in a study of T cells after yellow fever vaccination. Each CDR3 protein gets one entry after TCRdb re-called the 5' RACE reads with MiXCR. The table shows under 550,000 distinct CDR3 sequences, with around a fifth occurring only once. The sample in question was PBMCs, obtained roughly 20 days after the first yellow fever vaccination. The receptor source for this set is a man aged 18 to 30 who received the YFV17D yellow fever vaccine.

This clonotype was detected only a few times. This rearrangement joins TRBV6-2 or TRBV6-3 to TRBJ2-2; 9 bases align to TRBD2. The germline gives CDR1 MNHEY, CDR2 SVGEGT. V dropped 7 bases and J dropped 3; count of bases not matched to a gene: 6. The CDR3 extends over 15 amino acids. CDR3 DNA: TGTGCCAGCACGCCCCTAGCGGGGTACACCGGGGAGCTGTTTTTT. This encodes CASTPLAGYTGELFF.

This clonotype was observed many times. The chain employs TRBV3-1 and TRBJ1-2; D ambiguous. The V gene lost 4 bases and the J gene lost 4 bases, with 13 bases spanning the gap. The CDR3 is 14 amino acids. Looked up from germline, CDR1 is LGHDT and CDR2 is YNNKEL (reference sequence). CDR3 residues: CASSRTGSGYGYTF. DNA for the CDR3: TGTGCCAGCAGCCGGACTGGGAGCGGCTATGGCTACACCTTC.

This clonotype was seen ten or more times. V is TRBV12-3 or TRBV12-4 and J is TRBJ1-5; TRBD1 might be the D (6 bases). CDR3 length equals 13 residues. The ends were cut back, 8 bases at V and 7 bases at J, with 15 bases in the middle. The CDR3 protein is CASRGQGSQPQHF. The DNA for the CDR3 is TGTGCCAGCCGAGGGCAGGGGTCCCAGCCCCAGCATTTT.

This clonotype appeared many times. The chain recombines TRBV6-1 with TRBJ1-1, with 7 bases lining up with TRBD1. Germline CDR1 MNHNS, CDR2 SASEGT. This CDR3 region has 13 residues. With V trimmed by 6 bases and J by 4 bases, 5 bases remained unmatched. As DNA, the CDR3 is TGTGCCAGCAGGACAGGGCTGAGCACTGAAGCTTTCTTT. This encodes CASRTGLSTEAFF.

V is TRBV12-3 or TRBV12-4 and J is TRBJ1-4; unclear D gene. This CDR3 spans 14 amino acids. V lost 5 bases and J lost 13, with 20 bases in between. In nucleotides, the CDR3 is TGTGCCAGCAGTCGGGATGTGGCTTTGGGTGGACTGTTTTTT. Amino acids: CASSRDVALGGLFF.

The CDR3: CASSPDRYGYTF. CDR3 DNA sequence: TGTGCCAGCAGTCCAGACAGATATGGCTACACCTTC. The chain is built from TRBV12-3 or TRBV12-4 and TRBJ1-2, with D perhaps TRBD1 (5 bases). V gave up 5 bases and J gave up 5 bases, with 9 bases separating them. The CDR3 is 12 residues long.

This clonotype was found a few times. This chain uses TRBV6-4 with TRBJ2-4; TRBD1 or TRBD2 may be the D gene (5 bases each). Germline CDR1 MRHNA, CDR2 SNTAGT. The V end was cut by 2 bases, the J end by 9 bases, with 14 bases between. This CDR3 region has 14 residues. The CDR3 DNA reads as TGTGCCAGCAGTGACGGGGGAGATGGTAGCATTCAGTACTTC. This encodes CASSDGGDGSIQYF.

J is TRBJ2-1 and V is TRBV28, with D unclear. The CDR3 has 16 amino acids. With 3 bases removed from V and 3 bases from J, the gap between germline ends came to 15 bases. Per germline, CDR1 MDHEN and CDR2 SYDVKM. CDR3 nucleotides: TGTGCCAGCAGTTTTAATTTACGATTCCACTACAATGAGCAGTTCTTC. Its protein is CASSFNLRFHYNEQFF.

This clonotype came up a few times. DNA for the CDR3: TGTGCCAGCAGGGGAATCCAGGGCCTCGGTGGCTACACCTTC. Its translation is CASRGIQGLGGYTF. V is TRBV6-1 and J is TRBJ1-2; the D gene is possibly TRBD1 (5 bases). The CDR3 is made up of 14 amino acids. Germline V gene sequence: CDR1 MNHNS, CDR2 SASEGT. Trimming shortened V by 6 bases and J by 7 bases, and 18 bases separated the two germline ends.

The V and J genes are TRBV4-1 and TRBJ1-5; the D gene is possibly TRBD1 (6 bases). The germline V gene encodes CDR1 MGHRA and CDR2 YSYEKL. V lost 4 bases to trimming and J lost 7 bases, with 14 bases between them. This CDR3 has 14 amino acids. The CDR3 here is CASSPYRGPQPQHF. For the CDR3, the DNA is TGCGCCAGCAGCCCCTATCGGGGGCCCCAGCCCCAGCATTTT.

This clonotype came up a few times. This chain uses TRBV5-1 with TRBJ2-2; 8 nucleotides align to TRBD1. After removal of 1 base from V and 1 base from J, the junction contained 3 bases not matched to a gene. The CDR3 runs to 16 residues. CDR1 and CDR2 (germline): SGHRS, YFSETQ. CDR3 in DNA: TGCGCCAGCAGCTTGCGCGGGACAGGGAACACCGGGGAGCTGTTTTTT. Encoded protein: CASSLRGTGNTGELFF.

The chain employs TRBV5-1 and TRBJ2-7; 8 bases agree with TRBD2. Germline V gene sequence: CDR1 SGHRS, CDR2 YFSETQ. V trimming: 2 bases; J trimming: 5 bases; junction bases outside the gene matches: 9. The CDR3 runs to 15 residues. This chain's CDR3 is CASSLAGATGDEQYV. The CDR3 nucleotides read TGCGCCAGCAGCTTAGCGGGGGCCACCGGGGACGAGCAGTACGTC.

This clonotype was observed a few times. This sequence joins TRBV6-5 and TRBJ1-6; D not certain. Per germline, CDR1 MNHEY and CDR2 SVGAGI. Trimming pared 5 bases from V and 10 bases from J, leaving 21 bases between. The CDR3 loop spans 16 amino acids. CDR3 amino acids: CASSHPMGSMGSPLHF. DNA of the CDR3: TGTGCCAGCAGTCACCCCATGGGGTCAATGGGATCACCCCTCCACTTT.

CDR3 in amino acids: CASSGETGGQPQHF. Here the CDR3 DNA reads TGTGCCAGCAGTGGGGAGACAGGGGGACAGCCCCAGCATTTT. The chain links TRBV2 to TRBJ1-5; 9 bases fit TRBD1. The CDR3 totals 14 residues. V lost 4 bases and J lost 7; bases outside the gene matches: 5. CDR1 is SNHLY and CDR2 is FYNNEI in the germline V gene.

CDR3 nucleotide sequence: TGTGCCAGCAGCCAAGATCTGGGAAACATTCAGTACTTC. Its protein product is CASSQDLGNIQYF. The chain employs TRBV4-2 and TRBJ2-4; unclear D gene. The germline gives CDR1 LGHNA, CDR2 YNFKEQ. V was clipped by 0 bases and J by 6 bases, with 6 bases between them. The CDR3 extends over 13 amino acids.

This clonotype was observed a single time. The V and J genes are TRBV4-3 and TRBJ2-5, with D unclear. The germline V and J ends were trimmed by 0 bases and 2 bases, with 10 bases remaining between them. Germline V gene sequence: CDR1 LGHNA, CDR2 YSLEER. The CDR3 has 15 residues. The CDR3 sequence: CASSQEGLPQETQYF. CDR3 nucleotides: TGCGCCAGCAGCCAAGAAGGCCTACCGCAAGAGACCCAGTACTTC.

Many counts were recorded for this clonotype. The chain has TRBV29-1 and TRBJ1-2; 10 nucleotides align to TRBD1. V was pared by 4 bases and J by 9 bases, with 8 bases of the junction left unmatched. Germline-derived CDR1 and CDR2 are SQVTM and ANQGSEA. The CDR3 is 13 amino acids. In nucleotides, the CDR3 is TGCAGCGTTGTCGCGGGACAGGGGTCGCGCTACACCTTC. Residues: CSVVAGQGSRYTF.

The chain has TRBV5-8 and TRBJ2-4, with TRBD1 as a possible D gene (5 bases). Trimming left V 0 bases short and J 3 bases short, with 13 bases between. Germline CDR1 reads SGHTS; CDR2 reads YDEGEE. This CDR3 has 16 amino acids. The CDR3 bases are TGTGCCAGCAGCTTGGGTCCAGGGATTGACAAAAACATTCAGTACTTC. Its translation is CASSLGPGIDKNIQYF.

The CDR3 here is CASSLGKSSYNEQFF. CDR3 bases: TGTGCCAGCAGTTTGGGTAAGAGCTCCTACAATGAGCAGTTCTTC. V is TRBV12-3 or TRBV12-4 and J is TRBJ2-1; D not resolved. V lost 3 bases and J 0 bases, leaving 9 bases between the germline ends. The CDR3 runs 15 residues.

This clonotype was detected ten times or more. The CDR3 nucleotides are TGTGCCAGCAGCCAAAAGAGCTCCTATAATTCACCCCTCCACTTT. Protein: CASSQKSSYNSPLHF. The rearrangement links TRBV27 to TRBJ1-6; D gene uncertain. This CDR3 has 15 residues. The V end was cut by 6 bases, the J end by 0 bases, with 9 bases between. The germline gives CDR1 MNHEY, CDR2 SMNVEV (reference sequence).

A word on this clonotype: One end of the junction does not line up with germline, which may come from a read error. The gene calls are TRBV29-1 and TRBJ1-6; D is ambiguous. The CDR3 runs 12 residues. Germline values: CDR1 SQVTM, CDR2 ANQGSEA. The CDR3 region is CSVSDGNSHLHF. In DNA, the CDR3 is TGCAGCGTTTCGGACGGGAATTCACACCTCCACTTT.

This clonotype was seen a few times. V gene TRBV5-1 combines with J gene TRBJ1-6; 7 bases agree with TRBD1. V lost 4 bases and J lost 9; bases outside the gene matches: 13. The CDR3 is 16 residues long. CDR1 is SGHRS and CDR2 is YFSETQ in the germline V gene. The chain's CDR3 is CASSAWDSDLSSPLHF. The CDR3, as DNA: TGCGCCAGCAGCGCGTGGGACAGCGACTTGAGTTCACCCCTCCACTTT.